The 27 T cell receptor beta chains in this list originate from one sample, sequenced in a study. TCRdb passed the RT-PCR reads through MiXCR, listing each CDR3 protein once. The table has about 680,000 distinct CDR3 sequences, around 14% seen once. The sequenced sample was memory CD4+ T cells from blood. These receptors originate from a female donor in good health, serving as a healthy control.

This chain uses TRBV5-1 with TRBJ2-7, with D uncertain. The CDR3 extends over 14 amino acids. Trimming took 0 bases from V and 4 from J, leaving 11 bases between them. The V gene's germline CDR1 is SGHRS and CDR2 YFSETQ. CDR3 sequence: CASSLAGGKYEQYF. The CDR3 DNA is TGCGCCAGCAGCTTGGCCGGTGGGAAGTACGAGCAGTACTTC.

The sample holds many counts of this clonotype. The rearrangement links TRBV20-1 to TRBJ2-1, with 11 positions matching TRBD2. V lost 1 base and J lost 1; bases outside the gene matches: 3. This CDR3 contains 16 residues. Germline V CDR1 and CDR2: DFQATT, SNEGSKA (reference sequence). CDR3 sequence: CSARVAGGPSYNEQFF. CDR3 nucleotides: TGCAGTGCTAGAGTAGCGGGAGGGCCTTCCTACAATGAGCAGTTCTTC.

This clonotype was picked up a small number of times. The chain combines TRBV6-6 with TRBJ1-2, with 11 bases matching TRBD1. The germline gives CDR1 MNHNY, CDR2 SVGAGI (reference sequence). This CDR3 is built from 13 residues. The J segment lost 8 bases and the V segment lost 7 bases, leaving 6 bases of the junction unmatched. The CDR3 DNA reads as TGTGCCAGCACAGGACAGGGGGCGAGAGGCTACACCTTC. The encoded protein is CASTGQGARGYTF.

This clonotype was observed once. CDR3 protein: CASSSLAKDAEQYF. The CDR3 DNA reads TGTGCCAGCAGCTCACTAGCGAAAGATGCCGAGCAGTACTTC. The rearrangement links TRBV7-3 to TRBJ2-7; 7 nucleotides line up with TRBD2. The CDR3 has 14 amino acids. Trimming cost V 4 bases and J 6 bases; bases outside gene matches: 9. Per germline, CDR1 SGHTA and CDR2 FQGTGA. The full variable domain, in which reference TRBV7-3 and TRBJ2-7 provide the parts outside the CDR3, is GAGVSQTPSNKVTEKGKYVELRCDPISGHTALYWYRQSLGQGPEFLIYFQGTGAADDSGLPNDRFFAVRPEGSVSTLKIQRTERGDSAVYLCASSSLAKDAEQYFGPGTRLTVT.

This clonotype was seen at least ten times. V is TRBV20-1 and J is TRBJ1-2; TRBD1 matches 9 bases. Unmatched junction bases numbered 11, after V lost 6 bases and J lost 6 bases. This CDR3 is built from 14 residues. Germline CDR1 DFQATT, CDR2 SNEGSKA (reference sequence). The CDR3 sequence: CSADPGQGLHGYTF. The CDR3 DNA is TGCAGTGCAGACCCCGGACAGGGGCTTCATGGCTACACCTTC.

This clonotype was found a few times. The rearrangement joins TRBV20-1 to TRBJ2-7; D is uncertain. V was cut by 7 bases and J by 6 bases, with 19 bases left in between. This CDR3 is built from 13 residues. Germline CDR1 reads DFQATT; CDR2 reads SNEGSKA (reference sequence). CDR3 sequence (DNA): TGCAGTGTAAGAATAGCCTCTTTGGTCGAGCAGTACTTC. Translation gives CSVRIASLVEQYF.

This clonotype showed up many times. V and J are TRBV20-1 and TRBJ2-3; unclear D gene. V dropped 6 bases and J dropped 5 bases, with 18 bases sitting between them. Germline V gene lookup returns CDR1 DFQATT and CDR2 SNEGSKA (reference sequence). The CDR3 has 14 residues. CDR3 nucleotide sequence: TGCAGTGCAAAGACCGATAGGTTGAAAGATACGCAGTATTTT. This sequence encodes CSAKTDRLKDTQYF.

This clonotype has more than one count but fewer than ten. The rearrangement links TRBV30 to TRBJ1-1; 8 nucleotides line up with TRBD1. V lost 3 bases to trimming and J lost 0 bases; unmatched junction nucleotides: 12. Germline V gene sequence: CDR1 GTSNPN, CDR2 SVGIG (reference sequence). There are 17 residues in the CDR3. The CDR3 DNA reads TGTGCCTGGAGCGCCCCGGACAGGGCGCTTATGAACACTGAAGCTTTCTTT. Its translation: CAWSAPDRALMNTEAFF.

The chain uses TRBV6-1 and TRBJ1-5; TRBD1 matches 8 bases. The trim removed 1 base at V and 3 bases at J, leaving 2 bases unmatched. CDR1 and CDR2 from the germline V gene are MNHNS and SASEGT. The CDR3 consists of 15 residues. The CDR3 sequence: CASSEGRGLNQPQHF. CDR3 bases: TGTGCCAGCAGTGAAGGCAGGGGGCTCAATCAGCCCCAGCATTTT.

In this sample, this clonotype turned up many times. V and J are TRBV6-6 and TRBJ2-1; tentatively, D is TRBD2 (6 bases). The germline CDR1 and CDR2 sequences are MNHNY and SVGAGI (reference sequence). V shed 8 bases and J shed 2 bases, with 16 bases lying between them. The CDR3 is made up of 15 amino acids. CDR3: CASRGLSLAYNEQFF. The CDR3 bases are TGTGCCAGCCGAGGACTAAGTCTAGCCTACAATGAGCAGTTCTTC.

This clonotype was recorded a few times. This chain uses TRBV20-1 with TRBJ2-1; 9 positions agree with TRBD2. The CDR3 has 16 amino acids. The ends lost 6 bases at V and 7 bases at J; junction bases unmatched: 16. Germline values: CDR1 DFQATT, CDR2 SNEGSKA (reference sequence). CDR3: CSAHYFSGSGGNEQFF. The CDR3 DNA reads as TGCAGTGCCCATTACTTTAGCGGGAGCGGGGGGAATGAGCAGTTCTTC.

This clonotype has a handful of counts. V is TRBV6-5 and J is TRBJ2-7, with D perhaps assigned TRBD1 or TRBD2 (5 bases each). V gave up 0 bases and J gave up 2 bases, with 20 bases separating them. CDR3 length equals 18 residues. CDR1 and CDR2 (germline): MNHEY, SVGAGI. The CDR3 region is CASSYSRGAGMRPYEQYF. CDR3 DNA: TGTGCCAGCAGTTACTCGAGGGGTGCAGGGATGAGACCCTACGAGCAGTACTTC.

The rearrangement links TRBV30 to TRBJ1-4; the match to TRBD1 covers 7 bases. With V trimmed by 5 bases and J by 5 bases, 8 bases remained unmatched. The CDR3 covers 14 residues. Per the germline V gene, CDR1 is GTSNPN and CDR2 is SVGIG (reference sequence). The CDR3 region is CAWSAGTVNEKLFF. DNA of the CDR3: TGTGCCTGGTCGGCCGGGACAGTAAATGAAAAACTGTTTTTT. The variable domain in full, with the rest retrieved from reference TRBV30 and TRBJ1-4, is SQTIHQWPATLVQPVGSPLSLECTVEGTSNPNLYWYRQAAGRGLQLLFYSVGIGQISSEVPQNLSASRPQDRQFILSSKKLLLSDSGFYLCAWSAGTVNEKLFFGSGTQLSVL.

The rearrangement joins TRBV11-2 to TRBJ1-1, with a possible D match to TRBD1 (6 bases). The length of the CDR3 is 13 residues. V shed 3 bases and J shed 5 bases, with 10 bases lying between them. Germline V CDR1 and CDR2: SGHAT, FQNNGV. The CDR3, as DNA: TGTGCCAGCAGCTTTCGGACAGAGACTGAAGCTTTCTTT. This translates into CASSFRTETEAFF.

This clonotype was seen just once. The chain is built from TRBV7-3 and TRBJ1-6, with a weak D call TRBD1 (5 bases). Trimming took off 1 base at V and 7 bases at J, with 8 bases between the two ends. CDR1 and CDR2 (germline): SGHTA, FQGTGA. The length of the CDR3 is 14 residues. The CDR3 DNA reads as TGTGCCAGCAGCTTAAGGCCAGGGAATTCACCCCTCCACTTT. Protein: CASSLRPGNSPLHF.

There are a few counts of this clonotype. The chain employs TRBV4-2 and TRBJ2-7; TRBD2 aligns across 8 bases. The CDR3 has 16 amino acids. With V trimmed by 0 bases and J by 6 bases, 10 bases remained unmatched. CDR1 is LGHNA and CDR2 is YNFKEQ in the germline V gene. The DNA of the CDR3 is TGTGCCAGCAGCCAAGATCTAATAGCGGGATTCATCGAGCAGTACTTC. Amino acids: CASSQDLIAGFIEQYF.

The chain has TRBV12-3 or TRBV12-4 and TRBJ2-3; perhaps TRBD1 as D (5 bases). Deletions cut 7 bases from V and 0 bases from J, with 11 bases between. This CDR3 contains 14 residues. CDR3 in DNA: TGTGCCAGCAAGTTTGACAGTAGCACAGATACGCAGTATTTT. This codes for CASKFDSSTDTQYF.

The rearrangement uses TRBV30 and TRBJ2-1, with 8 bases identical to TRBD2. V shed 7 bases and J 7 bases; nucleotides not matched to a gene: 9. The CDR3 sequence is 13 residues long. Germline lookup yields CDR1 GTSNPN and CDR2 SVGIG (reference sequence). This CDR3 is CAYGLAAKNEQFF. The CDR3 DNA reads as TGTGCCTACGGACTAGCCGCGAAAAATGAGCAGTTCTTC.

Many counts were recorded for this clonotype. The chain employs TRBV6-5 and TRBJ2-7, with D possibly TRBD2 on 5 matching bases. Germline-derived CDR1 and CDR2 are MNHEY and SVGAGI. The germline V and J ends were trimmed by 0 bases and 4 bases, with 19 bases remaining between them. The CDR3 is 17 residues long. The DNA of the CDR3 is TGTGCCAGCAGTTACTCTGTTGGGAGTGATGTCCGGTACGAGCAGTACTTC. Translation gives CASSYSVGSDVRYEQYF.

The V gene is TRBV5-1, the J gene TRBJ2-1; TRBD2 agrees at 8 bases. The germline V gene has CDR1 SGHRS and CDR2 YFSETQ. This CDR3 is 15 amino acids long. V lost 0 bases and J lost 9; bases outside the gene matches: 8. DNA of the CDR3: TGCGCCAGCAGCTTGGATACGGGAGGGCCAGTTGAGCAGTTCTTC. Amino acid sequence: CASSLDTGGPVEQFF.

A few counts support this clonotype. The V call is TRBV27, the J call TRBJ2-2; tentatively, D is TRBD1 (5 bases). The CDR3 totals 16 residues. V shed 0 bases and J shed 3 bases, with 11 bases lying between them. The germline V gene has CDR1 MNHEY and CDR2 SMNVEV (reference sequence). In DNA, the CDR3 is TGTGCCAGCAGTTTATCGTTACAGGTTGACACCGGGGAGCTGTTTTTT. Its translation is CASSLSLQVDTGELFF.

This clonotype was detected ten times or more. The chain is built from TRBV4-3 and TRBJ2-3; D not certain. Per germline, CDR1 LGHNA and CDR2 YSLEER. Trimming shortened V by 3 bases and J by 3 bases, and 13 bases separated the two germline ends. The CDR3 loop spans 15 amino acids. The CDR3 sequence: CASSQVTTGTDTQYF. The CDR3 region has the DNA TGCGCCAGCAGCCAGGTTACCACCGGGACAGATACGCAGTATTTT.

This chain links TRBV6-2 or TRBV6-3 with TRBJ2-1; D assignment may be TRBD1 or TRBD2 (5 bases each). CDR1 is MNHEY and CDR2 is SVGEGT in the germline V gene. The CDR3 length is 18 residues. V shed 6 bases and J shed 1 base, with 22 bases lying between them. In nucleotides, the CDR3 is TGTGCCAGCAGCACCAAGGGGTGGAAAGGAGGTTCCTACAATGAGCAGTTCTTC. Its protein is CASSTKGWKGGSYNEQFF.

This rearrangement joins TRBV27 to TRBJ2-1; unclear D gene. Germline V gene data show CDR1 as MNHEY and CDR2 as SMNVEV (reference sequence). This CDR3 is 15 amino acids long. Trimming pared 8 bases from V and 0 bases from J, leaving 14 bases between. CDR3 bases: TGTGCCAGCTCCGTACGGCGAAGCTCCTACAATGAGCAGTTCTTC. The encoded protein is CASSVRRSSYNEQFF.

This clonotype appeared a few times. The gene calls are TRBV12-3 or TRBV12-4 and TRBJ2-2; D gene ambiguous. Between the trimmed V and J ends, which lost 7 bases and 0 bases, there was a span of 9 bases. The CDR3 is made up of 14 amino acids. The CDR3 loop is CASIFYPNTGELFF. The CDR3 DNA reads as TGTGCCAGCATCTTTTACCCGAACACCGGGGAGCTGTTTTTT.

This clonotype was seen more than once but under ten times. The J gene is TRBJ2-1, the V gene TRBV4-2; D is possibly TRBD1 or TRBD2 (5 bases each). The CDR3 length is 15 residues. Per germline, CDR1 LGHNA and CDR2 YNFKEQ. The V end was cut by 1 base, the J end by 5 bases, with 12 bases between. The CDR3 bases are TGTGCCAGCAGCCAAGGGGGGAGTGGCGACAATGAGCAGTTCTTC. As protein: CASSQGGSGDNEQFF.

This clonotype has a count of ten or more. V gene TRBV29-1 combines with J gene TRBJ2-5; 7 positions agree with TRBD1. Germline V gene lookup returns CDR1 SQVTM and CDR2 ANQGSEA. The CDR3 length is 13 residues. J gave up 2 bases and V 7 bases, and 7 bases lay outside the gene matches. CDR3 region: CSASGGRQETQYF. CDR3 nucleotide sequence: TGCAGCGCCTCAGGGGGAAGGCAAGAGACCCAGTACTTC.